What follows describes a single TCR beta chain. TCRdb's table, derived via immunoSEQ multiplex PCR, lists solely in-frame clones and lacks some. Of around 69,000 clones listed, over 75% were seen once; the top ten hold about 5.8%. This record belongs to a study of T cell changes during pregnancy in multiple sclerosis. This CDR3 is 15 amino acids long. Looked up from germline, CDR1 is LGHNA and CDR2 is YNFKEQ. The germline V and J ends were trimmed by 0 bases and 6 bases, with 11 bases remaining between them. The sequencing here drew on CD8+ T cells from peripheral blood mononuclear cells, taken before pregnancy. This receptor was taken from a female donor with multiple sclerosis, enrolled in a pregnancy study. The gene calls are TRBV4-2 and TRBJ1-4; D not resolved. In DNA, the CDR3 is TGTGCCAGCAGCCAAGAACCGGGAGAAGATGAAAAACTGTTTTTT. It encodes CASSQEPGEDEKLFF.